The clone carrying this T cell receptor beta chain appeared many times. The data stem from a study of naive and memory T cell subsets. Blood and skin TCR RNA was reverse transcribed with alpha and beta constant primers. In TCRdb, the 5' RACE reads were re-called with MiXCR into one record per CDR3 protein. The sample lists just over 25,000 distinct CDR3 sequences, approximately 20% occurring once. Germline V gene data show CDR1 as DFQATT and CDR2 as SNEGSKA (reference sequence). V was trimmed by 2 bases and J by 4 bases, leaving 14 bases between them. This CDR3 region has 14 residues. Whole-blood samples were around 2.5 ml of peripheral blood from healthy adult volunteers. A UMI-containing oligonucleotide was joined by 3' ligation to the TCR cDNA template.

The clonotype was recovered from a female donor in good health. The chain links TRBV20-1 to TRBJ1-1, with TRBD1 as a possible D gene (6 bases). CDR3 sequence reads: CSARYQGSGTEAFF. CDR3 DNA: TGCAGTGCTAGATACCAGGGGTCGGGCACTGAAGCTTTCTTT.